This T cell receptor beta chain was obtained from a study of blood T cells in healthy people across ages (dated by TCRdb to the mid-2010s). As for the study more broadly: In model experiments, roughly one uniquely barcoded TCR beta cDNA molecule per two T cells was captured by template switching. Age-related changes in TCR beta repertoire diversity were measured in the study by deep sequencing normalized with unique cDNA molecular identifiers. The donors were divided into four age groups: young (average approximately 17 years), middle-aged (about 41), aged (around 67) and long-lived (82). To avoid experimental bias, donors of different ages were spread randomly across the sequencing lanes. For two donors (one aged 18 to 30 and one aged 80 or older), the study analyzed two additional independent replicas of 1 million unique cDNA reads from the same blood draw. Here is what the overall study found, with its caveats: As age increased, observed TCR beta diversity per million T cells dropped in a roughly linear way, and a significant reduction was already evident by age 40. A strong correlation was found between observed TCR beta diversity and the percentage of naive T cells measured by flow cytometry. Estimates of total diversity from one million sequenced T cells were regarded as lower bounds and underestimates. The long-lived group showed more naive CD4+ T cells, fewer expanded clones and increased TCR diversity than the aged group, suggesting age selection. Bulk unsorted PBMC profiling prevented conclusive comparison of naive and antigen-experienced compartments. The CMV infection status of donors was not known, potentially confounding age-related changes in expanded clonotypes.

The CDR3 spans 13 residues, from the cysteine through the phenylalanine. Here the CDR3 DNA is all that survives: 39 bases in frame from base 1. In the germline V gene, CDR1 corresponds to SGHTA and CDR2 to FQGTGA. As regards this clonotype: No cognate antigen has been identified for it. No base quality values were provided; no much bigger clone lies one nucleotide off.

The method behind the library was 5' RACE. A second PCR of about 7 to 12 cycles was run with a J-beta primer mix and a sample-barcoded 5' primer. A template-switch 5' adaptor carrying 12 random nucleotides introduced a unique molecular identifier onto each TCR beta cDNA molecule. Each sample yielded at least 2.5 million CDR3-containing paired-end reads. First-strand cDNA was synthesized from all RNA with the Mint cDNA synthesis kit, primed by a TRBC-specific oligonucleotide. Following uracil-DNA glycosylase treatment, a first 18-cycle PCR with universal primers M1SS and BC2_uni_R was performed on all cDNA. Per the source publication's procedure: For normalization, 1 million high-quality reads, each with a distinct molecular identifier, were randomly selected from each sample. Instead of being binned into consensus sequences, reads that shared molecular identifiers were thrown out. CDR3 identification, clonotype clustering and error correction used MiTCR with a Q25 quality threshold and the strictest error-elimination algorithm. A nonparametric unseen species model with Euler transformation was used to estimate lower-bound total TCR beta diversity. Starting from the raw public reads, TCRdb applied fastp trimming at Q25, assembled clones with MiXCR and retained in-frame beta chains. Entries are consolidated by CDR3 protein sequence, retaining the most common genes and DNA. These V and J calls are TCRdb output, not the study's own analysis. The table for this sample lists approximately 2,000,000 distinct CDR3 sequences; about two fifths of them were counted only once. Jointly, the top ten make up 23% of the sample.

The 39 donors, aged about 6 to 100 years, were systemically healthy Caucasian individuals from Russia. Each donor gave 8 to 10 milliliters of peripheral blood, drawn into EDTA-treated Vacutainer tubes. Ficoll-Paque density-gradient centrifugation was used to isolate PBMCs, with at least 7 million obtained per sample. Trizol reagent was used to extract total RNA from PBMCs, with at least 5.5 micrograms per sample. For every donor, an aliquot of PBMCs went through flow cytometry to measure the percentages of naive CD45RAhigh/CD27high T cells. The receptor comes from a human donor in good health. The receptor chain draws on TRBV7-3 and TRBJ2-4; TRBD1 is possibly the D segment (5 matching bases). TRBJ2-7 matches the DNA end more closely, so the J call is doubtful. Sequenced material: blood. The bases read TGTGCCAGCAGCTTAGCCGCAGGGAACGAGCAGTACTTC. Translation gives CASSLAAGNEQYF.